Each of the 17 T cell receptor beta chains below was sequenced from the same sample in a study of vaccination and CD4 T cells after COVID-19. The Oncomine TCR Beta short-read assay sequenced DNA from cultured CD4+ T cells. TCRdb re-called the PCR reads with MiXCR, one entry per CDR3 protein. The sample lists 8,500 to 14,000 distinct CDR3 sequences; 40% to 50% were seen once. These receptors' antigens are unknown. Indicated treatment: approximately nine-day PBMC culture with coronavirus spike peptide pools or control peptides (ViraFEST assay). Sequenced input: CD4+ T cells from blood, cultured in vitro. The receptors were sampled from a human donor who had recovered from COVID-19.

V gene TRBV6-1 combines with J gene TRBJ2-5; D not resolved. The V end was cut by 7 bases, the J end by 7 bases, with 13 bases between. Germline V gene sequence: CDR1 MNHNS, CDR2 SASEGT. The CDR3 is made up of 12 amino acids. The CDR3, as DNA: TGTGCCAGCAACTTGGATTTAGGGACCCAGTACTTC. Translating it yields CASNLDLGTQYF.

V gene TRBV5-1 combines with J gene TRBJ1-6; 10 bases line up with TRBD1. CDR1 and CDR2 from the germline V gene are SGHRS and YFSETQ. The length of the CDR3 is 17 residues. V lost 1 base to trimming and J lost 10 bases; unmatched junction nucleotides: 11. CDR3 in amino acids: CASSLSSGTGDSSPLHF. CDR3 DNA sequence: TGCGCCAGCAGCTTGTCGTCCGGGACAGGGGATTCCTCACCCCTCCACTTT.

V and J are TRBV21-1 and TRBJ1-1; the table calls TRBD1, which could not be checked here. TRBV21-1 is shown as a pseudogene. The CDR3 covers 16 residues. The CDR3 reads CASSSRTGESFGEAFF. For the CDR3, the DNA is TGTGCCAGCAGCAGCCGGACAGGGGAGTCTTTTGGTGAAGCTTTCTTT.

This clonotype was counted between two and nine times. The V and J genes are TRBV7-6 and TRBJ2-1, with D perhaps matching TRBD1 (6 bases). Trimming stripped 3 bases from V and 6 bases from J, with 18 bases between. Germline-derived CDR1 and CDR2 are SGHVS and FNYEAQ. The CDR3 is 16 residues long. The CDR3 sequence: CASSFGVGQTGNEQFF. In DNA form, the CDR3 reads TGTGCCAGCAGCTTTGGTGTAGGACAGACTGGCAATGAGCAGTTCTTC.

This chain links TRBV11-2 with TRBJ1-1; 7 nucleotides line up with TRBD1. The CDR3 has 13 residues. The V gene end was trimmed by 3 bases and the J gene end by 6 bases; junction bases not matched to a gene: 4. CDR1 is SGHAT, CDR2 FQNNGV, per germline. DNA for the CDR3: TGTGCCAGCAGCTTCGGGACAGAAGCTGAAGCTTTCTTT. Translation: CASSFGTEAEAFF.

V gene TRBV6-1 combines with J gene TRBJ1-2; no clear D gene. Per the germline V gene, CDR1 is MNHNS and CDR2 is SASEGT. The CDR3 spans 13 residues. V was trimmed by 5 bases and J by 3 bases, leaving 10 bases between them. The CDR3 region is CASSTSGDYGYTF. Written as DNA, the CDR3 is TGTGCCAGCAGTACCTCTGGGGACTATGGCTACACCTTC.

The rearrangement joins TRBV7-9 to TRBJ2-1, with D hard to call. The V gene lost 4 bases and the J gene lost 5 bases, with 18 bases spanning the gap. Germline V gene lookup returns CDR1 SEHNR and CDR2 FQNEAQ (reference sequence). CDR3 length: 16 residues. CDR3 DNA sequence: TGTGCCAGCAGCTCATGGACCTTACGGCAGGACAATGAGCAGTTCTTC. Its translation: CASSSWTLRQDNEQFF.

The chain carries TRBV6-5 and TRBJ1-2; 7 positions agree with TRBD1. The V and J ends lost 4 bases and 0 bases, in that order; junction bases with no gene match: 11. Germline values: CDR1 MNHEY, CDR2 SVGAGI. CDR3 size: 17 residues. The CDR3 here is CASSWGQTKLANYGYTF. CDR3 DNA: TGTGCCAGCAGTTGGGGACAGACAAAGTTAGCTAACTATGGCTACACCTTC.

This clonotype was observed once. The chain links TRBV11-2 to TRBJ1-3; the D gene is possibly TRBD1 (6 bases). The CDR3 length is 14 residues. CDR1 and CDR2 (germline): SGHAT, FQNNGV. V was clipped by 7 bases and J by 4 bases, with 14 bases between them. This chain's CDR3 is CASNRVGLGNTIYF. DNA for the CDR3: TGTGCCAGCAACAGGGTAGGATTAGGAAACACCATATATTTT. Using reference TRBV11-2 and TRBJ1-3 for the parts outside the CDR3, the full variable domain is EAGVAQSPRYKIIEKRQSVAFWCNPISGHATLYWYQQILGQGPKLLIQFQNNGVVDDSQLPKDRFSAERLKGVDSTLKIQPAKLEDSAVYLCASNRVGLGNTIYFGEGSWLTVV.

This clonotype was counted a single time. This chain links TRBV30 with TRBJ1-1, with TRBD1 as a possible D gene (5 bases). The length of the CDR3 is 11 residues. Germline V gives CDR1 GTSNPN, CDR2 SVGIG (reference sequence). The ends were cut back, 5 bases at V and 4 bases at J, with 8 bases in the middle. CDR3 sequence (DNA): TGTGCCTGGGCGGGGGGCACTGAAGCTTTCTTT. Translated: CAWAGGTEAFF.

This clonotype was observed a few times. V is TRBV19 and J is TRBJ1-1; maybe TRBD1 (5 bases). This CDR3 is built from 12 residues. The V end lost 4 bases, the J end lost 7 bases, and 10 bases lay between the germline ends. Germline-derived CDR1 and CDR2 are LNHDA and SQIVND (reference sequence). The CDR3 loop reads CASSTGPLEAFF. CDR3 coding DNA: TGTGCCAGTAGTACGGGACCCCTTGAAGCTTTCTTT.

The CDR3 sequence is CASSLEVVSGKYF. Here the CDR3 DNA reads TGTGCCAGCAGCTTAGAAGTTGTGTCAGGGAAGTACTTC. This chain joins TRBV7-9 and TRBJ2-7; weak D call: TRBD1 (5 bases). The V and J ends lost 1 base and 11 bases respectively, with 15 bases between them. Germline-derived CDR1 and CDR2 are SEHNR and FQNEAQ (reference sequence). The CDR3 spans 13 residues.

This clonotype was detected only a few times. The chain recombines TRBV4-1 with TRBJ1-4; TRBD1 is a possible D gene (5 bases). CDR3 length: 14 residues. Deletions cut 4 bases from V and 7 bases from J, with 13 bases between. Germline CDR1 MGHRA, CDR2 YSYEKL. The CDR3 reads CASSRPGRGEKLFF. In DNA, the CDR3 is TGCGCCAGCAGCCGCCCAGGGCGAGGTGAAAAACTGTTTTTT.

The chain is built from TRBV7-2 and TRBJ2-1; TRBD1 matches 10 bases. This CDR3 has 15 amino acids. V shed 3 bases, J shed 5 bases, and the junction held 4 bases outside the gene matches. Germline CDR1 and CDR2: SGHTA and FQGNSA. As DNA, the CDR3 is TGTGCCAGCAGCTTGTTCGGGACAGGGGACAATGAGCAGTTCTTC. Its protein is CASSLFGTGDNEQFF.

This clonotype came up once. This chain uses TRBV7-2 with TRBJ1-1; D unclear. Trimming shortened V by 6 bases and J by 2 bases, and 13 bases separated the two germline ends. This CDR3 is 14 amino acids long. Germline V gives CDR1 SGHTA, CDR2 FQGNSA. Here the CDR3 reads CASRRSLENTEAFF. The DNA of the CDR3 is TGTGCCAGCAGGAGATCCTTAGAAAACACTGAAGCTTTCTTT.

This clonotype was picked up a small number of times. The genes are TRBV6-2 or TRBV6-3 and TRBJ1-6; D not certain. The length of the CDR3 is 11 residues. CDR1 is MNHEY, CDR2 SVGEGT, per germline. Trimming pared 8 bases from V and 7 bases from J, leaving 6 bases between. The CDR3 sequence: CASRTNSPLHF. The CDR3, as DNA: TGTGCCAGCCGGACCAATTCACCCCTCCACTTT.

This clonotype was seen a few times. The chain combines TRBV6-2 or TRBV6-3 with TRBJ1-5, with D possibly matching TRBD1 (5 bases). The V end was cut by 4 bases, the J end by 6 bases, with 16 bases between. CDR3 size: 15 residues. Germline V gene data show CDR1 as MNHEY and CDR2 as SVGEGT. The CDR3 protein is CASSFRVSGGQPQHF. As DNA, the CDR3 is TGTGCCAGCAGTTTCAGGGTTTCGGGTGGTCAGCCCCAGCATTTT.